This TCR beta chain stems from a study of OX40 agonist ivuxolimab in advanced cancers. The study's findings and limits: Among T cells, CD8+ cells averaged more expanded clones than CD4+ cells. The 0.1-3.0 mg/kg partial responders had among the lowest clonal expansion.

The table came from immunoSEQ multiplex PCR; TCRdb's copy has only in-frame clones and leaves some out. The repertoire holds about 89,000 clones, with approximately 91% as singletons. This CDR3 is 13 amino acids long. Trimming removed 2 bases at V and 10 bases at J, with 9 bases between. Germline CDR1 and CDR2: MNHNS and SASEGT. On this clone itself: The target antigen is unknown.

The sequencing here drew on CD4+ or CD8+ T cells sorted from blood, taken in a trial of the OX40 agonist ivuxolimab. This sequence joins TRBV6-1 and TRBJ1-6; D call uncertain. The source is an adult with an advanced solid tumor such as melanoma, head and neck, liver or kidney cancer. The CDR3 here is CASSESRGSPLHF. CDR3 bases: TGTGCCAGCAGTGAAAGTCGGGGATCACCCCTCCACTTT.